Below, one T cell receptor (beta chain) is given with its context. As handled by the study authors: Reference gene primer amplification gave nucleated cell count estimates. Generated by immunoSEQ multiplex PCR, the TCRdb table keeps only in-frame clones and is missing some. Clone size and the V and J calls come from that table; the DNA yielded D and trimming. The sample gives about 210,000 clones, around 91% of which show up once; 4% to 5.5% is in the top ten. This CDR3 region has 16 residues. After removal of 5 bases from V and 7 bases from J, the junction contained 11 bases not matched to a gene. CDR1 is SEHNR, CDR2 FQNEAQ, per germline (reference sequence). These data come from a study of blood T cell repertoires in COVID-19. Study-level information: Spain, Italy and the United States supplied samples that represented acute and convalescent COVID-19. Nucleic acid was either cDNA or gDNA, and it came from T cells, B-cell-depleted T cells, or PBMCs.

Sequencing was done on a sample of peripheral blood. The chain has TRBV7-9 and TRBJ1-1; 12 nucleotides agree with TRBD1. This clonotype was obtained from a woman in her thirties or forties with acute or convalescent COVID-19. Written as DNA, the CDR3 is TGTGCCAGCAGCCCCGGGACAGGGGGCGCCGATAGTGAAGCTTTCTTT. Residues: CASSPGTGGADSEAFF.